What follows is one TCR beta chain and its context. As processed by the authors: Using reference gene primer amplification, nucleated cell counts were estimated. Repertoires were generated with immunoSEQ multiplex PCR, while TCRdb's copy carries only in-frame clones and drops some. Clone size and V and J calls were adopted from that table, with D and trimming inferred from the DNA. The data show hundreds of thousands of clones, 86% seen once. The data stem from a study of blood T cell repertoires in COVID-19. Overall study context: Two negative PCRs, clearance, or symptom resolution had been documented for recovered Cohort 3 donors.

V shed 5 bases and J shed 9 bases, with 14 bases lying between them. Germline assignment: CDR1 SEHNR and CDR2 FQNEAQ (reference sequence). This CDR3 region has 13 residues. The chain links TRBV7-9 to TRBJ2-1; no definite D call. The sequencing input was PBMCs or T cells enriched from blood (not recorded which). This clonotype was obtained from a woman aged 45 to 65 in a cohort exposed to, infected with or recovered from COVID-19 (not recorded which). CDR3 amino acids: CASSQNGGSEQFF. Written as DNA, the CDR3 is TGTGCCAGCAGCCAAAATGGTGGCAGTGAGCAGTTCTTC.